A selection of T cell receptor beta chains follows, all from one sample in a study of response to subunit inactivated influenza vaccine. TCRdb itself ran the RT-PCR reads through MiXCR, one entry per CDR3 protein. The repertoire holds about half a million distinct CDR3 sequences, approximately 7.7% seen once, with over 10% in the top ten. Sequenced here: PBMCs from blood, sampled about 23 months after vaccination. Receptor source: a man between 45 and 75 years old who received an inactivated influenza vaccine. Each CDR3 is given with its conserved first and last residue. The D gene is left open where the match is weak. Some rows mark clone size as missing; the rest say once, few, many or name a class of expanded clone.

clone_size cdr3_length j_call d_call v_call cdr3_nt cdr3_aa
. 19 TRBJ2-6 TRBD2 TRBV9 TGTGCCAGCAGCGTACTCTCTAGCGGGGTCGGCTCTGGGGCCAACGTCCTGACTTTC CASSVLSSGVGSGANVLTF
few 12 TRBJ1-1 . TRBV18 TGTGCCAGCTCACCACCGCGAGGTGAAGCTTTCTTT CASSPPRGEAFF
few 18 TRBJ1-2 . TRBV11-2 TGTGCCAGCAGCTTATTGGCCACCACACTGACAGACCGCTATGGCTACACCTTC CASSLLATTLTDRYGYTF
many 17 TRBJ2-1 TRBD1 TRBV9 TGTGCCAGCAGCGTAGGGAAAAGGGACAGGGTCTACAATGAGCAGTTCTTC CASSVGKRDRVYNEQFF
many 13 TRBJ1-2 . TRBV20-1 TGCAGTGCTGGCGAACAGGGCTATGGTGGCTACACCTTC CSAGEQGYGGYTF
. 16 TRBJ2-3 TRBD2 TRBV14 TGTGCCAGCAGCCGCCCAGCGGGGTCTAGCACAGATACGCAGTATTTT CASSRPAGSSTDTQYF
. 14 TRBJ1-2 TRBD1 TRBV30 TGTGCCTGGACTCTCCGGGACAGGATTCATGGCTACACCTTC CAWTLRDRIHGYTF
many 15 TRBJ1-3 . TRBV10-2 TGCGCCAGCAGTGTGACAGCTAACTCTGGAAACACCATATATTTT CASSVTANSGNTIYF
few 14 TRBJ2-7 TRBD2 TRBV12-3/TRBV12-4 TGTGCCAGCAGTTTTGGCGGGGGGGCTGACGAGCAGTACTTC CASSFGGGADEQYF
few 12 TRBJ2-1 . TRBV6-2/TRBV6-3 TGTGCCAGCAGTTACGGGGAGGGGGGGCAGTTCTTC CASSYGEGGQFF
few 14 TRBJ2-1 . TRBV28 TGTGCCAGCAGTTTAACCCTAGCTGTCAATGAGCAGTTCTTC CASSLTLAVNEQFF
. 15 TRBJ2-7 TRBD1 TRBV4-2 TGTGCCAGCAGCCAATCGAAGACAGGGGACTACGAGCAGTACTTC CASSQSKTGDYEQYF
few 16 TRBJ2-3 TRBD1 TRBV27 TGTGCCAGCAGTTATCTCCGGGACAGGGGCCCAGATACGCAGTATTTT CASSYLRDRGPDTQYF
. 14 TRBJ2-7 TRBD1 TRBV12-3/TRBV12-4 TGTGCCAGCAGTCGGGACAGAAAATCCTACGAGCAGTACTTC CASSRDRKSYEQYF
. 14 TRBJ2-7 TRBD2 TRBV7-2 TGTGCCAGCAGCTTTGACGGGGGGGCCCACGAGCAGTACTTC CASSFDGGAHEQYF
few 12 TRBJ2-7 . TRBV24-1 TGTGCCACCAGTGACTCCCAGCGCGAGCAGTACTTC CATSDSQREQYF
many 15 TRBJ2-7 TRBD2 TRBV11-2 TGTGCCAGCAGCCCAACTAGCGGGGGGGGCACCGAGCAGTACTTC CASSPTSGGGTEQYF
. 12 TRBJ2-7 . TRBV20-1 TGCAGTGCTGGGGGACACGGGGACGAGCAGTACTTC CSAGGHGDEQYF
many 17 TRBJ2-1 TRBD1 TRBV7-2 TGTGCCAGCAGCTTAGGGATTGCGGGACAGGGTGGCAATGAGCAGTTCTTC CASSLGIAGQGGNEQFF
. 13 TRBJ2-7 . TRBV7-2 TGTGCCAGCAGCTCAGGATACTCCTACGAGCAGTACTTC CASSSGYSYEQYF
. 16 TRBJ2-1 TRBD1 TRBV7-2 TGTGCCAGCAGCGCAGGGGGCAGCCCCTGGCCCAATGAGCAGTTCTTC CASSAGGSPWPNEQFF
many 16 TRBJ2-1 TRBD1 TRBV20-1 TGCAGTGCTCCCTCAAAAGGACAGGGAATGGGTCATGGTCAGTTCTTC CSAPSKGQGMGHGQFF
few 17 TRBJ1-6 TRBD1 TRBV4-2 TGTGCCAGCAGCCCAGGGACAGGGGGCCTTCGGAATTCACCCCTCCACTTT CASSPGTGGLRNSPLHF
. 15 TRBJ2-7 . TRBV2 TGTGCCAGCAGTCGGGGAGACAGTAAAGCCTACGAGCAGTACTTC CASSRGDSKAYEQYF
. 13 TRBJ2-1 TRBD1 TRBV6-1 TGTGCCAGCAGAAGGGACAGTCTCAATGAGCAGTTCTTC CASRRDSLNEQFF
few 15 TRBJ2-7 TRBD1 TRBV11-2 TGTGCCAGCAGCTCCACAGGGGGCTGGGCGAGTGAGCAGTACTTC CASSSTGGWASEQYF
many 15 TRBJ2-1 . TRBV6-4 TGTGCCAGCAGTGAGGGCGGTAGCTCCTACAATGAGCAGTTCTTC CASSEGGSSYNEQFF
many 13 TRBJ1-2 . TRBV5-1 TGCGCCAGCCGAGAGACCGCTAACTATGGCTACACCTTC CASRETANYGYTF
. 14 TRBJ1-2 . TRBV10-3 TGTGCCATCAGTGAGGGAGGGGCTAACTATGGCTACACCTTC CAISEGGANYGYTF
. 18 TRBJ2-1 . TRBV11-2 TGTGCCAGCAGCTTCAATAAACGTATCCCTCTCTCCTACAATGAGCAGTTCTTC CASSFNKRIPLSYNEQFF
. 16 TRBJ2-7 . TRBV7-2 TGTGCCAGCAGCTTAGTACCGGGACCCAGCTCCTACGAGCAGTACTTC CASSLVPGPSSYEQYF
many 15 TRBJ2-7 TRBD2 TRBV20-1 TGCAGTGCTAGAGATCCGCGGACTAGCGGGTACGAGCAGTACTTC CSARDPRTSGYEQYF
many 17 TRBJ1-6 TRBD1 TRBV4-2 TGTGCCAGCAGCCAGGCATTCGACAGGGCGGATAATTCACCCCTCCACTTT CASSQAFDRADNSPLHF
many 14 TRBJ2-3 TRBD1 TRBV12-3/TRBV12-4 TGTGCCAGCAGTGCGGGACAGGGGACAGATACGCAGTATTTT CASSAGQGTDTQYF
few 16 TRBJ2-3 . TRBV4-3 TGCGCCAGCAGCCTAGACAGGGCTCGGGGGACAGATACGCAGTATTTT CASSLDRARGTDTQYF
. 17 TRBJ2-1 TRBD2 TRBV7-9 TGTGCCAGCAGCTTAGGTCTAGCGGGAGGGCTTTCGAATGAGCAGTTCTTC CASSLGLAGGLSNEQFF
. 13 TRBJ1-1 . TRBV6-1 TGTGCCAGCACGGCCTGGGTCTTTATCGAAGCTTTCTTT CASTAWVFIEAFF
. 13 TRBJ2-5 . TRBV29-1 TGCAGCGTTGAAGATCGGGGGCCGGGGACCCAGTACTTC CSVEDRGPGTQYF
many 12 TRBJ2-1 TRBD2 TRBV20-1 TGCAGTGTAGCGGGGGTATACAATGAGCAGTTCTTC CSVAGVYNEQFF
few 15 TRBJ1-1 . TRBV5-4 TGTGCCAGCAGCTTGGGGCCGGGGGTGGAGACTGAAGCTTTCTTT CASSLGPGVETEAFF
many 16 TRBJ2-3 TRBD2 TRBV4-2 TGTGCCAGCAGCACCTCTAGCGGGGGGGTTGCAGATACGCAGTATTTT CASSTSSGGVADTQYF
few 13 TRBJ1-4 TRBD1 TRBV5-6 TGTGCCAGCAGCGAGCGGACAGGAGAAAAACTGTTTTTT CASSERTGEKLFF
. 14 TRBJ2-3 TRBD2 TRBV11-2 TGTGCCACTCAAGAGGGCGGGAGTTATGATACGCAGTATTTT CATQEGGSYDTQYF
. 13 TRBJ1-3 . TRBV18 TGTGCCAGCTCACCGAACGCTGGAGACACCATATATTTT CASSPNAGDTIYF
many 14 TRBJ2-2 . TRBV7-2 TGTGCCAGCAGCTTCCAAGTAGACACCGGGGAGCTGTTTTTT CASSFQVDTGELFF
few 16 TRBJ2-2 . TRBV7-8 TGTGCCAGCAGCTTACGGGGGGCGCAGAACACCGGGGAGCTGTTTTTT CASSLRGAQNTGELFF
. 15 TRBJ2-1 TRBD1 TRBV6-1 TGTGCCAGCACCACCCCGGGGACAGGGGGTCATGAGCAGTTCTTC CASTTPGTGGHEQFF
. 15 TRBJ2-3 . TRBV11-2 TGTGCCAGCAGCCCCCTTGGGGCCCTCACAGATACGCAGTATTTT CASSPLGALTDTQYF
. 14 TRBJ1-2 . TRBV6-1 TGTGCCAGCAGTGAAGACGTCAGGCTTTATGGCTACACCTTC CASSEDVRLYGYTF
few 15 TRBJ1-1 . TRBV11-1 TGTGCCAGCAGCCTAGCGCTGGGAGTGAACACTGAAGCTTTCTTT CASSLALGVNTEAFF
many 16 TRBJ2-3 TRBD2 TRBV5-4 TGTGCCAGCAGCGATCGACTAGCGGGAGTCACAGATACGCAGTATTTT CASSDRLAGVTDTQYF
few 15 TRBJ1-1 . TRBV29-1 TGCAGCGTTCTTCTACAACCGCAGGGGAGCACTGAAGCTTTCTTT CSVLLQPQGSTEAFF
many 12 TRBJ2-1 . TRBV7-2 TGTGCCAGCAGCTCTATATACAATGAGCAGTTCTTC CASSSIYNEQFF
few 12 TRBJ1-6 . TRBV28 TGTGCCAGCAGGCTCTCTGGGTCACCCCTCCACTTT CASRLSGSPLHF
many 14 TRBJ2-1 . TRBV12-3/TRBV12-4 TGTGCCAGCAGTTTACGGGGGAGCGACAATGAGCAGTTCTTC CASSLRGSDNEQFF
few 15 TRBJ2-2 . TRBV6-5 TGTGCCAGCAGTTACTCGCGGGTTACCACCGGGGAGCTGTTTTTT CASSYSRVTTGELFF
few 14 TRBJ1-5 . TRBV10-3 TGTGCCATCGCCACCGACGGGAACAATCAGCCCCAGCATTTT CAIATDGNNQPQHF